The clone carrying this T cell receptor (beta chain) was detected once. This sample is part of a study of blood T cell repertoires in COVID-19. Study information: Samples of COVID-19 (acute and convalescent) were obtained from the United States, Italy and Spain. Sources were T cells, B-cell-depleted T cells, or PBMCs; the material itself was cDNA or gDNA.

Membership in each cohort depended on participant-reported clinical history. Germline V gene sequence: CDR1 LNHDA, CDR2 SQIVND (reference sequence). The CDR3 has 15 amino acids. V shed 5 bases and J 1 base; nucleotides not matched to a gene: 6. How the authors handled the data: It was from reference gene primer amplification that nucleated cell counts were estimated. The repertoire was sequenced with immunoSEQ multiplex PCR; TCRdb's copy has only in-frame clones and lacks some. That table supplies the V and J calls and clone size; D and trimming were determined from the DNA. The table includes 180,000 or so clones, around 83% detected once.

The chain recombines TRBV19 with TRBJ2-7; 9 bases match TRBD1. The sample comprised PBMCs or T cells enriched from blood (not recorded which). The TCR originated in a woman aged 45-65 years in a cohort exposed to, infected with or recovered from COVID-19 (not recorded which). Here the CDR3 DNA reads TGTGCCAGTAGTCGTACCGGGACAGGGTCCTACGAGCAGTACTTC. It encodes CASSRTGTGSYEQYF.